Listed below are T cell receptor beta chains from one sample, sequenced in a study of Ad26.COV2.S vaccination and SARS-CoV-2 variants. The protocol was immunoSEQ multiplex PCR, while the TCRdb copy is restricted to in-frame clones and leaves out a portion. The data show about 400,000 clones, 80% to 90% seen once. Specimen: peripheral blood, collected in a trial of Ad26.COV2.S vaccine versus placebo. The receptors here all came from a person aged 18-60 years who received the Ad26.COV2.S COVID-19 vaccine or a placebo. Both conserved end residues are part of each CDR3. D genes are given only for firm matches. Rows give clone size only sometimes, using once, few, many, or a class for an expanded clone.

cdr3_length d_call j_call clone_size v_call cdr3_nt cdr3_aa
13 - TRBJ1-1 - TRBV7-2 TGTGCCAGCAGCTTAGCCCGCAGGGAAGAAGCTTTCTTT CASSLARREEAFF
13 - TRBJ2-5 - TRBV5-5 TGTGCCAGCAGCTTGGTGGGGACGGAGACCCAGTACTTC CASSLVGTETQYF
15 TRBD1 TRBJ1-1 - TRBV11-2 TGTGCCAGCAGCTTATTCTGGACAGGTGGAACTGAAGCTTTCTTT CASSLFWTGGTEAFF
16 - TRBJ1-2 - TRBV7-6 TGTGCCAGCAGCCACAACAGGGCTCCGACTAACTATGGCTACACCTTC CASSHNRAPTNYGYTF
16 TRBD2 TRBJ2-3 - TRBV3-1/TRBV3-2 TGTGCCAGCAGCCCCCCTGAGCGGGGGGGTGGGGATACGCAGTATTTT CASSPPERGGGDTQYF
13 - TRBJ2-7 once TRBV24-1 TGTGCCACCAGTGATCACACAGGGCTCGAGCAGTACTTC CATSDHTGLEQYF
13 - TRBJ2-5 - TRBV7-3 TGTGCCAGCAGCTTGGGACTGGGGGAGACCCAGTACTTC CASSLGLGETQYF
17 - TRBJ2-2 - TRBV18 TGTGCCAGCTCACCGCTACAGGGTCGAAGGACCACCGGGGAGCTGTTTTTT CASSPLQGRRTTGELFF
16 TRBD2 TRBJ2-1 - TRBV27 TGTGCCAGCAGTTTATTCGCTAGCGGGAGAAGGAATGAGCAGTTCTTC CASSLFASGRRNEQFF
13 - TRBJ1-6 - TRBV9 TGTGCCAGCAGCCCCGCGGTGAATTCACCCCTCCACTTT CASSPAVNSPLHF
15 TRBD1 TRBJ1-2 - TRBV5-1 TGCGCCAGCAGTCCAGGGGGTAGCGGCTTTTATGGCTACACCTTC CASSPGGSGFYGYTF
15 TRBD2 TRBJ2-1 - TRBV5-1 TGCGCCAGCAGAACTAGCGGGAGCGCCTACAATGAGCAGTTCTTC CASRTSGSAYNEQFF
15 TRBD1 TRBJ2-2 - TRBV9 TGTGCCAGCAGCGTACAGGGGGTTGGTGGCGGGGAGCTGTTTTTT CASSVQGVGGGELFF
15 - TRBJ2-2 - TRBV7-9 TGTGCCAGCAGCCGGACACTACCGAACACCGGGGAGCTGTTTTTT CASSRTLPNTGELFF
15 - TRBJ2-5 - TRBV7-2 TGTGCCAGCAGCTTATCTGGCGGGTATCAAGAGACCCAGTACTTC CASSLSGGYQETQYF
15 TRBD2 TRBJ2-1 - TRBV2 TGTGCCAGCAGAGATAATAGCGGGGTCTACAATGAGCAGTTCTTC CASRDNSGVYNEQFF
13 - TRBJ2-3 - TRBV15 TGTGCCACCAGCAGTGTACCTTGGGATACGCAGTATTTT CATSSVPWDTQYF
15 TRBD2 TRBJ2-4 - TRBV3-1/TRBV3-2 TGTGCCAGCAGCCAAGCTCGGACTAGCGTCAACATTCAGTACTTC CASSQARTSVNIQYF
12 - TRBJ2-7 - TRBV6-6 TGTGCCAGCAGCCCCCTCCTATATGAGCAGTACTTC CASSPLLYEQYF
16 TRBD2 TRBJ2-1 - TRBV6-4 TGTGCCAGCAGCCAGGGCCGGCTAGCGGGCTTAGGTGAGCAGTTCTTC CASSQGRLAGLGEQFF
14 - TRBJ2-1 - TRBV2 TGTGCCAGCAGTTCTACTAGTAGGCACAATGAGCAGTTCTTC CASSSTSRHNEQFF
12 - TRBJ1-2 - TRBV11-3 TGTGCCAGCAGCCGGACACTCTATGGCTACACCTTC CASSRTLYGYTF
13 - TRBJ1-1 - TRBV6-5 TGTGCCAGCAGTCAGGGGTTGAACACTGAAGCTTTCTTT CASSQGLNTEAFF
16 TRBD1 TRBJ1-1 few TRBV18 TGTGCCAGCTCACCGAGACAGGGTCAGGCTAGCACTGAAGCTTTCTTT CASSPRQGQASTEAFF
15 - TRBJ1-1 - TRBV2 TGTGCCAGCAGTGAAGCCCCGAGAATGAACACTGAAGCTTTCTTT CASSEAPRMNTEAFF
14 - TRBJ2-7 - TRBV2 TGTGCCAGCACAATCCTGGACAGACCGTACGAGCAGTACTTC CASTILDRPYEQYF